The 2 T cell receptor beta chains reported below all come from one sample, sequenced in a study of CD8+ T cells in alopecia areata. The sequencing template was cDNA reverse transcribed from extracted RNA. Repertoires were generated with immunoSEQ multiplex PCR, while TCRdb's copy carries only in-frame clones and drops some. Here the sample spans around 250,000 clones, 67% being singletons. The sample in question was CD4+ T cells sorted from blood, obtained at week 0. The receptor set was obtained from a human donor with alopecia areata.

This clone was detected only a few times. The rearrangement links TRBV30 to TRBJ1-2, with TRBD1 as a possible D gene (5 bases). The CDR3 loop spans 14 amino acids. The germline gives CDR1 GTSNPN, CDR2 SVGIG (reference sequence). The germline V and J ends were trimmed by 4 bases and 4 bases, with 16 bases remaining between them. The CDR3 protein is CAWTGTRPSYGYTF. CDR3 bases: TGTGCCTGGACCGGGACCCGTCCCTCCTATGGCTACACCTTC.

The chain joins TRBV4-1 to TRBJ2-3; 7 bases are shared with TRBD2. The CDR3 totals 15 residues. Germline V gives CDR1 MGHRA, CDR2 YSYEKL. The V and J ends lost 2 bases and 0 bases, in that order; junction bases with no gene match: 2. The CDR3 region is CASSQLAVSTDTQYF. The DNA for the CDR3 is TGCGCCAGCAGCCAACTAGCGGTTAGCACAGATACGCAGTATTTT.